This note documents a single TCR beta chain sequence. This sample was included in a study of PD-L1 blockade in urothelial cancer. Across the study: Every 3 weeks, patients received intravenous atezolizumab 1,200 mg, beginning 2014. Investigators checked blood 3 weeks (second dose) and 6 weeks after treatment start.

The time point was: peripheral blood 6 weeks after treatment start. Assay used: immunoSEQ multiplex PCR; TCRdb lists only in-frame clones, some missing. This sample has around 110,000 clones, with 75% to 95% found just once. Here the sequenced sample was PBMCs, taken around atezolizumab (anti-PD-L1) treatment. The receptor's source is a man aged 55 to 70 with urothelial cancer.

The CDR3 here is CASTIKPGQGNTEAFF. For the CDR3, the DNA is TGTGCCAGCACTATTAAACCGGGACAGGGAAATACTGAAGCTTTCTTT. This chain connects TRBV18 to TRBJ1-1, with TRBD1 matching over 9 bases. This CDR3 is built from 16 residues. The germline gives CDR1 KGHSH, CDR2 LQKENI. V dropped 8 bases and J dropped 5; count of bases not matched to a gene: 15.